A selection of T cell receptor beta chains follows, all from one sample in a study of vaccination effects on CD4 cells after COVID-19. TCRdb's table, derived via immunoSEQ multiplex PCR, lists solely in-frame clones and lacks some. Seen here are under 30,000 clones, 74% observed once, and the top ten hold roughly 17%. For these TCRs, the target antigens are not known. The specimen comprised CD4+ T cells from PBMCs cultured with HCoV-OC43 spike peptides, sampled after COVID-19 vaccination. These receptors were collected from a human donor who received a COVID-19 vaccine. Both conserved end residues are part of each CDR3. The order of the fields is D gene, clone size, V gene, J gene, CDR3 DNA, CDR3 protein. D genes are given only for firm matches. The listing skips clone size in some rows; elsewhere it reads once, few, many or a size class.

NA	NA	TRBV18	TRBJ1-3	TGTGCCAGCTCACCACGGGACGGCTCTGGAAACACCATATATTTT	CASSPRDGSGNTIYF
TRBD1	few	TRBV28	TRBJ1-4	TGTGCCAGCAGCCCACCCGGACAGGGGGGTGAAAAACTGTTTTTT	CASSPPGQGGEKLFF
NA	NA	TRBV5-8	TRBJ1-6	TGTGCCAGCAGCTTGTCGGGTACCTATTCACCCCTCCACTTT	CASSLSGTYSPLHF
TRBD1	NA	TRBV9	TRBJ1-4	TGTGCCAGCAGCGTCGGGACAGGGGGCGGGAGTGAAAAACTGTTTTTT	CASSVGTGGGSEKLFF
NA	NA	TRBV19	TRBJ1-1	TGTGCCAGTAGTCCCATGGCAGGGATGAGGGCTGAAGCTTTCTTT	CASSPMAGMRAEAFF
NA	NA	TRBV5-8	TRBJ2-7	TGTGCCAGCAGCTTGGGACCCTGGAACGAGCAGTACTTC	CASSLGPWNEQYF
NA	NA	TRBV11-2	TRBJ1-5	TGTGCCAGCAGCTTAGATCGGGGAGGCAATCAGCCCCAGCATTTT	CASSLDRGGNQPQHF
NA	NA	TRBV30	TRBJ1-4	TGTGCCTGGAGTGTACGGGATCTACTGTTTTTT	CAWSVRDLLFF
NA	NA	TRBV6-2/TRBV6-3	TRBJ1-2	TGTGCCAGCAGTTACAGAGGACAATCCTATGGCTACACCTTC	CASSYRGQSYGYTF
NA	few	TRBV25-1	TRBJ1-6	TGTGCCAGCAGTGACAGCGGCTACGATTCACCCCTCCACTTT	CASSDSGYDSPLHF
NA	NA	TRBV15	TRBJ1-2	TGTGCCACCAGCACCCGGGGCGCGCTTGGCTACACCTTC	CATSTRGALGYTF
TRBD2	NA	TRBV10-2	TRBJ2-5	TGCGCCAGTAGACTAGCGGGCGCCCAAGAGACCCAGTACTTC	CASRLAGAQETQYF
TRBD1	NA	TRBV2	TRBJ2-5	TGTGCCAGCAGCCGGGACAGGGGTGACCAAGAGACCCAGTACTTC	CASSRDRGDQETQYF
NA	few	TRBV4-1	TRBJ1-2	TGCGCCAGCAGCCAAGAAACAGTTGAAAACTATGGCTACACCTTC	CASSQETVENYGYTF
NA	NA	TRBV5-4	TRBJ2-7	TGTGCCAGCACCAAGGGGGTTAGCGGTTACTCCTACGAGCAGTACTTC	CASTKGVSGYSYEQYF
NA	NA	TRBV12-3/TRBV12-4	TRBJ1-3	TGTGCCAGCAGCTTGGACAGAGGAAACACCATATATTTT	CASSLDRGNTIYF
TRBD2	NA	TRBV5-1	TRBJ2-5	TGCGCCAGCAGCTTGGCCCTGAGCGGGGGGGCATCTGAGACCCAGTACTTC	CASSLALSGGASETQYF
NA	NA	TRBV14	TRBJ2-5	TGTGCCAGCAGCCATGGGTCGAGGGTTGGGGAGACCCAGTACTTC	CASSHGSRVGETQYF
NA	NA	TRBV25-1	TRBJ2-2	TGTGCCAGCGCCCCTTATCCGGGAGAGGTCACCGGGGAGCTGTTTTTT	CASAPYPGEVTGELFF
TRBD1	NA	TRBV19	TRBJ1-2	TGTGCCAGTAGTATAGATCTCGAGGACAGGGCCTTCAACTATGGCTACACCTTC	CASSIDLEDRAFNYGYTF
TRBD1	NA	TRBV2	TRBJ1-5	TGTGCCAGCAGTCTACGGACAGGGGGATACAATCAGCCCCAGCATTTT	CASSLRTGGYNQPQHF
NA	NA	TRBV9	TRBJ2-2	TGTGCCAGCAGCGTCCATTTTGACACCGGGGAGCTGTTTTTT	CASSVHFDTGELFF
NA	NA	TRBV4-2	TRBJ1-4	TGTGCCAGCAGCCAAGACCCCTCAACTAATGAAAAACTGTTTTTT	CASSQDPSTNEKLFF
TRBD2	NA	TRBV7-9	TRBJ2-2	TGTGCCAGCAGCTTAGCGCGACTAGCGGGAGTGGCCGGGGAGCTGTTTTTT	CASSLARLAGVAGELFF
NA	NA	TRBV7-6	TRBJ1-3	TGTGCCAGCAGCCCGGGCAGGACATTGGGAAACACCATATATTTT	CASSPGRTLGNTIYF
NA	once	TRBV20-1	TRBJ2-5	TGCAGTGCTAGTACCCTTCGCCAAGAGACCCAGTACTTC	CSASTLRQETQYF
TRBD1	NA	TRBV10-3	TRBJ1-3	TGTGCCATCAGTGGGGGACCGGGACAGGGGGCTCACACCATATATTTT	CAISGGPGQGAHTIYF
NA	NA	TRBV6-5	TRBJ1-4	TGTGCCAGCAGAAAATACAGGGTAGCTAATGAAAAACTGTTTTTT	CASRKYRVANEKLFF
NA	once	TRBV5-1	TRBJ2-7	TGCGCCAGCAGCCTCGGACAGGACACGGGGGGGGAGCAGTACTTC	CASSLGQDTGGEQYF
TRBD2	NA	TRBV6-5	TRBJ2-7	TGTGCCAGCAGTTACTCTAGCGGGGGGACCTACGAGCAGTACTTC	CASSYSSGGTYEQYF
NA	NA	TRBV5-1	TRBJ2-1	TGCGCCAGCAGCTTGGTGGACGGGTACAATGAGCAGTTCTTC	CASSLVDGYNEQFF
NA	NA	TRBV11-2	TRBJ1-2	TGTGCCAGCAGCAGGGACGGACGCTATGGCTACACCTTC	CASSRDGRYGYTF
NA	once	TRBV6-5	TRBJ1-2	TGTGCCAGCAGGCGTGTGGGCTATGGCTACACCTTC	CASRRVGYGYTF
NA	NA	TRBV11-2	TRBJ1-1	TGTGCCAGCAGCTTGAAATTCGGGGAAATGAACACTGAAGCTTTCTTT	CASSLKFGEMNTEAFF
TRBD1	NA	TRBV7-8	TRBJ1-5	TGTGCCAGCAGCTACGCACAGGGGGCATGGCAGCCCCAGCATTTT	CASSYAQGAWQPQHF
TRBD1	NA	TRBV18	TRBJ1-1	TGTGCCAGCTCACCGACCGGGACAGCGACTGAAGCTTTCTTT	CASSPTGTATEAFF
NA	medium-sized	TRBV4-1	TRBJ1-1	TGCGCCAGCCAGTCGCAGGGGTCCAGGCGCACTGAAGCTTTCTTT	CASQSQGSRRTEAFF
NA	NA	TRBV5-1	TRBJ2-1	TGCGCCAGCAGCTTGGGACAGGGAGGCGATGAGCAGTTCTTC	CASSLGQGGDEQFF
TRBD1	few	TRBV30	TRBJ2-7	TGTGCCTGGAGCCCGACAGGGTACGAGCAGTACTTC	CAWSPTGYEQYF
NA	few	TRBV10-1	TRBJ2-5	TGCGCCAGCAGCTCTGACCAGCAAGAGACCCAGTACTTC	CASSSDQQETQYF
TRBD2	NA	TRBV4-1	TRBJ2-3	TGCGCCAGCACCTGGGGACGACTAGCGGGAGAAGATACGCAGTATTTT	CASTWGRLAGEDTQYF
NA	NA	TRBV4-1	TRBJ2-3	TGCGCCAGCAGCCAAGATCATAACGGAGATACGCAGTATTTT	CASSQDHNGDTQYF
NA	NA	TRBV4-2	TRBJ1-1	TGTGCCAGCAGCTCTGGGCCCATTGGGACTGAAGCTTTCTTT	CASSSGPIGTEAFF
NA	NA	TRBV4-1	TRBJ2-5	TGCGCCAGCAGCCCAACGAGGGGCACTAGAAGGGAGACCCAGTACTTC	CASSPTRGTRRETQYF
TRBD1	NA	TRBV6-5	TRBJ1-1	TGTGCCAGCAGCCAGGACAGGGGGCAAAGTGAAGCTTTCTTT	CASSQDRGQSEAFF
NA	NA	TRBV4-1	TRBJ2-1	TGCGCCAGCAGCCAAGGCCGCCTAGGGTACAATGAGCAGTTCTTC	CASSQGRLGYNEQFF
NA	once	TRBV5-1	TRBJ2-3	TGCGCCAGCAGCTTGGGGACTCCCTCGGGCACAGATACGCAGTATTTT	CASSLGTPSGTDTQYF
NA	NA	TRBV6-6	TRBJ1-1	TGTGCCAGCAGTTATGCCCCGGAATATGAAGCTTTCTTT	CASSYAPEYEAFF
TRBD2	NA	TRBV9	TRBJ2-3	TGTGCCAGCAGCGTAGACACTGGACTAGCGGGACACGCAGATACGCAGTATTTT	CASSVDTGLAGHADTQYF
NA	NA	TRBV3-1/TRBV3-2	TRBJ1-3	TGTGCCAGCATGAAGGGAGGGCAAGGAGGAAACACCATATATTTT	CASMKGGQGGNTIYF
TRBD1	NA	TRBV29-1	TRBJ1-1	TGCAGCGTTGAATCGGACAGGGGCACTGAAGCTTTCTTT	CSVESDRGTEAFF
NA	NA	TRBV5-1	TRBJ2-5	TGCGCCAGCAGCGATCAAGAGACCCAGTACTTC	CASSDQETQYF
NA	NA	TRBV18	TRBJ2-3	TGTGCCAGCTCACCGAGTGGGGGCCCCACAGATACGCAGTATTTT	CASSPSGGPTDTQYF
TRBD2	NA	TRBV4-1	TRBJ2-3	TGCGCCAGCAGCCACCAGGCCGGGACTAGCGAGAATACGCAGTATTTT	CASSHQAGTSENTQYF
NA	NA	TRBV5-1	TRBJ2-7	TGCGCCAGCAGCTTAGACACAGCATATGGGGAGCAGTACTTC	CASSLDTAYGEQYF